The clone carrying this TCR beta chain was picked up a small number of times. As yet, its antigen is unknown. Clones were read by immunoSEQ multiplex PCR, and TCRdb kept only the in-frame ones, dropping some. The sample includes some 70,000 clones, over 70% of them seen just once. The data were obtained in a study of OX40 agonist ivuxolimab in advanced cancers. Study-level points and caveats: Compared with CD4+, CD8+ T cells on average had more expanded clones.

V shed 0 bases, J shed 5 bases, and the junction held 5 bases outside the gene matches. Germline V gene sequence: CDR1 MNHNS, CDR2 SASEGT. This CDR3 region has 15 residues. The source material was CD4+ or CD8+ T cells sorted from blood, sampled in a trial of the OX40 agonist ivuxolimab. The V and J genes are TRBV6-1 and TRBJ2-7; TRBD1 matches at 9 bases. The sequence derives from an adult with an advanced solid tumor such as melanoma, head and neck, liver or kidney cancer. Written as DNA, the CDR3 is TGTGCCAGCAGTGAAGCGGCCTGGACAGGGGACGAGCAGTACTTC. It encodes CASSEAAWTGDEQYF.